This T cell receptor beta chain was identified in a study of T cell repertoires in cytomegalovirus infection. Study as a whole: Used in the study were CMV epitopes, some recently identified and HLA-C-restricted, others well-studied and HLA-B-restricted. It can be stated that public TCR beta signatures indicated CMV infection as well as a matching HLA type.

Comment on this clonotype: Its target is unknown.

Study outcomes and limitations: Within the response measured ex vivo, HLA-C-restricted CMV-specific TCR beta clonotypes were dominant. Individuals carrying CMV plus the relevant HLA were identified by cumulative frequency of public TCR beta families.

TCRdb independently ran MiXCR on the reads; one entry per CDR3 protein. The sample contains some 800,000 distinct CDR3 sequences, 32% of which appear only once. The sample consisted of cultured CD8+ T cells from PBMCs, taken from culture after CMV antigen stimulation. This receptor was obtained from a human donor in good health (CMV status not recorded). Some clones in this sample may be carry-over from other donors' samples.

CDR3 sequence: CSVKGGWNTEAFF. Here the CDR3 DNA reads TGCAGCGTTAAAGGGGGCTGGAACACTGAAGCTTTCTTT. This sequence joins TRBV29-1 and TRBJ1-1; the match to TRBD1 covers 7 bases. CDR1 SQVTM and CDR2 ANQGSEA come from the germline V gene. The CDR3 spans 13 residues. Losses at the gene ends were 5 bases for V and 1 base for J; bases not matched to a gene: 4. Complete variable domain (other parts from reference TRBV29-1 and TRBJ1-1): SAVISQKPSRDICQRGTSLTIQCQVDSQVTMMFWYRQQPGQSLTLIATANQGSEATYESGFVIDKFPISRPNLTFSTLTVSNMSPEDSSIYLCSVKGGWNTEAFFGQGTRLTVV.